A selection of T cell receptor beta chains follows, all from one sample in a study of CD8 T cells in Susac syndrome. TCRdb fed the immunoSEQ multiplex PCR reads into MiXCR, producing one record per CDR3 protein. The repertoire holds about 57,000 distinct CDR3 sequences, 93% seen once, with 0.4% to 0.55% in the top ten. What was sequenced was CD8+ T cells from PBMCs. The receptors shown here come from a human donor with multiple sclerosis. The conserved cysteine and the conserved F or W are not part of the CDR3 here.

CDR3 length: 13
V gene: TRBV13
J gene: TRBJ1-1
CDR3 protein: ASSSQGEMNTEAF

CDR3 length: 10
V gene: TRBV5-6
J gene: TRBJ1-2
CDR3 protein: ASSLGRRGYT

CDR3 length: 14
V gene: TRBV7-2
J gene: TRBJ1-4
CDR3 protein: ASSLGSGLTNEKLF

CDR3 length: 12
V gene: TRBV7-9
J gene: TRBJ2-1
CDR3 protein: ASMTGQGAYEQF

CDR3 length: 14
V gene: TRBV3-1
J gene: TRBJ1-2
CDR3 protein: ASSQDGGGSVYGYT

CDR3 length: 10
V gene: TRBV7-9
J gene: TRBJ2-1
CDR3 protein: ASSLAFDEQF

CDR3 length: 10
V gene: TRBV29-1
J gene: TRBJ2-5
CDR3 protein: SERGSGETQY

CDR3 length: 11
V gene: TRBV30
J gene: TRBJ2-7
CDR3 protein: AYRDRDVYEQY

CDR3 length: 14
V gene: TRBV11-3
J gene: TRBJ2-7
CDR3 protein: ASSIRGGRSSYEQY

CDR3 length: 15
V gene: TRBV15
J gene: TRBJ2-6
CDR3 protein: ATSRGALETGANVLT

CDR3 length: 14
V gene: TRBV28
J gene: TRBJ2-4
CDR3 protein: ASSLDADGAKNIQY

CDR3 length: 13
V gene: TRBV27
J gene: TRBJ1-6
CDR3 protein: ASRVGSSYNSPLH

CDR3 length: 8
V gene: TRBV29-1
J gene: TRBJ1-1
CDR3 protein: SVVGTEAF

CDR3 length: 13
V gene: TRBV19
J gene: TRBJ1-2
CDR3 protein: ASSPYGQNNYGYT

CDR3 length: 11
V gene: TRBV14
J gene: TRBJ1-2
CDR3 protein: ASSQAGYYGYT

CDR3 length: 14
V gene: TRBV30
J gene: TRBJ1-4
CDR3 protein: AWRTALQGVGEKLF

CDR3 length: 11
V gene: TRBV7-9
J gene: TRBJ2-7
CDR3 protein: ASSSWTSYEQY

CDR3 length: 11
V gene: TRBV28
J gene: TRBJ2-5
CDR3 protein: ASSRDFQETQY

CDR3 length: 12
V gene: TRBV27
J gene: TRBJ1-2
CDR3 protein: ASSFTATNYGYT

CDR3 length: 12
V gene: TRBV4-1
J gene: TRBJ2-1
CDR3 protein: ASSAELSYNEQF